The 17 T cell receptor beta chains below come from one sample, sequenced in a study of Tregs in tolerant kidney transplant recipients. This table comes from immunoSEQ multiplex PCR, and its TCRdb copy is limited to in-frame clones, with some not included. The sample holds 25,000 or so clones. Related graft donors supplied nonmyeloablative bone marrow transplants, and mixed chimerism was transient. The material was CD4+ T cells from blood (PBMCs), obtained 6 months after the transplant. The receptors derive from a human patient who received a combined kidney and bone marrow transplant. Some T cells may be provided by the graft donor.

On this clone: The read ends 3 residues shy of where the CDR3 ends; the end is completed using the germline J gene. The chain is built from TRBV2 and TRBJ2-1; possibly TRBD1 for D (5 bases). This CDR3 region has 11 residues. CDR1 and CDR2 from the germline V gene are SNHLY and FYNNEI. The V end was cut by 7 bases, the J end by 9 bases, with 10 bases between. CDR3 residues: CASTRQSEQFF. CDR3 DNA (partial): TGTGCCAGCACACGACAGAGTGAG.

As for this clone: The DNA ends 3 residues before the CDR3 does, and the rest of the CDR3 is filled in from the germline J gene. The chain recombines TRBV7-9 with TRBJ2-7; possibly TRBD1 for D (5 bases). The CDR3 consists of 14 residues. CDR1 and CDR2 (germline): SEHNR, FQNEAQ (reference sequence). The V gene lost 7 bases and the J gene lost 3 bases, with 16 bases spanning the gap. The DNA read from the CDR3 is TGTGCCAGCAATAAACAGGAGAGCAACTACGAG. Protein sequence: CASNKQESNYE. The CDR3 in full is CASNKQESNYEQYF.

Concerning this clone: Read coverage stops 3 residues before the CDR3 terminus; the germline J gene supplies the remainder. The chain is built from TRBV28 and TRBJ2-7; the D gene is possibly TRBD2 (5 bases). Germline-derived CDR1 and CDR2 are MDHEN and SYDVKM. This CDR3 is built from 12 residues. V lost 6 bases, J lost 6 bases, and 12 bases lay in between. CDR3 in amino acids: CASRIGRGEQYF. The sequenced part of the CDR3 DNA is TGTGCCAGCAGGATCGGACGGGGCGAG. The variable domain in full, with the rest retrieved from reference TRBV28 and TRBJ2-7, is DVKVTQSSRYLVKRTGEKVFLECVQDMDHENMFWYRQDPGLGLRLIYFSYDVKMKEKGDIPEGYSVSREKKERFSLILESASTNQTSMYLCASRIGRGEQYFGPGTRLTVT.

Details on this clone: From the germline J gene comes the end of the CDR3, since the read stops 3 residues before it. The V gene is TRBV20-1, the J gene TRBJ1-4; maybe TRBD1 (6 bases). Germline CDR1 and CDR2: DFQATT and SNEGSKA (reference sequence). The germline V and J ends were trimmed by 2 bases and 0 bases, with 10 bases remaining between them. The CDR3 totals 15 residues. The CDR3 DNA, read in part, is TGCAGTGCTAGATCGGGGGGCTCAACTAATGAAAAA. Its protein product is CSARSGGSTNEK. The full CDR3 is CSARSGGSTNEKLFF.

In the case of this clone: Coverage ceases 3 residues before the CDR3 finishes, and the germline J gene fills in the end. The chain uses TRBV2 and TRBJ1-1; tentative D call: TRBD1 (6 bases). The CDR3 is made up of 15 amino acids. From germline, CDR1 is SNHLY and CDR2 FYNNEI. Between the trimmed V and J ends, which lost 7 bases and 0 bases, there was a span of 15 bases. This CDR3 reads CASTPTTGMNTEAFF. The part of the CDR3 DNA that was read is TGTGCCAGCACACCTACTACAGGGATGAACACTGAA.

As to this clone: The read halts 3 residues ahead of the CDR3 end, with the missing end drawn from the germline J gene. The chain combines TRBV20-1 with TRBJ2-1; 9 nucleotides line up with TRBD2. Germline assignment: CDR1 DFQATT and CDR2 SNEGSKA (reference sequence). The CDR3 is made up of 19 amino acids. J gave up 0 bases and V 0 bases, and 12 bases lay outside the gene matches. CDR3 bases read: TGCAGTGCTAGAGATGGCCTAGCGGGGTCCAGGCCCTCCTACAATGAG. This translates into CSARDGLAGSRPSYNE. The entire CDR3 protein reads CSARDGLAGSRPSYNEQFF.

In the case of this clone: The missing CDR3 end, 3 residues past where the read stops, is filled in from the germline J gene. The chain links TRBV19 to TRBJ2-5; 12 positions match TRBD1. This CDR3 has 16 amino acids. The V gene's germline CDR1 is LNHDA and CDR2 SQIVND (reference sequence). Trimming cost V 5 bases and J 5 bases; bases outside gene matches: 9. CDR3: CASSLLGQGAGETQYF. The covered CDR3 bases are TGTGCCAGTAGTCTCCTGGGACAGGGGGCGGGGGAGACC. The whole variable domain, remainder taken from reference TRBV19 and TRBJ2-5, is DGGITQSPKYLFRKEGQNVTLSCEQNLNHDAMYWYRQDPGQGLRLIYYSQIVNDFQKGDIAEGYSVSREKKESFPLTVTSAQKNPTAFYLCASSLLGQGAGETQYFGPGTRLLVL.

Incomplete CDR3 DNA: TGCGCCAGCAGCTTGGATACAGGGACCAACACTGAA. It codes for CASSLDTGTNTE. The entire CDR3 reads CASSLDTGTNTEAFF. The chain uses TRBV5-1 and TRBJ1-1; possible D gene TRBD1, 6 bases. The read is 3 residues too short to cover the CDR3 end, so that end is filled in from the germline J gene. With 0 bases removed from V and 2 bases from J, the gap between germline ends came to 11 bases. The germline gives CDR1 SGHRS, CDR2 YFSETQ. The CDR3 is 15 residues long. Complete variable domain (other parts from reference TRBV5-1 and TRBJ1-1): KAGVTQTPRYLIKTRGQQVTLSCSPISGHRSVSWYQQTPGQGLQFLFEYFSETQRNKGNFPGRFSGRQFSNSRSEMNVSTLELGDSALYLCASSLDTGTNTEAFFGQGTRLTVV.

Incomplete CDR3 DNA: TGTGCCTGGAGAGAAACGACAGGGCTTGACTATGGC. Translating it yields CAWRETTGLDYG. The entire CDR3 reads CAWRETTGLDYGYTF. The gene calls are TRBV30 and TRBJ1-2; 7 nucleotides agree with TRBD1. The observed sequence ends 3 residues before the CDR3 terminus, with the missing tail filled in from the germline J gene. The CDR3 consists of 15 residues. Germline lookup yields CDR1 GTSNPN and CDR2 SVGIG (reference sequence). The ends lost 3 bases at V and 3 bases at J; junction bases unmatched: 10.

About this clone: The observed sequence ends 3 residues before the CDR3 terminus, with the missing tail filled in from the germline J gene. The chain carries TRBV19 and TRBJ2-7, with D possibly being TRBD1 (6 bases). Germline V gene sequence: CDR1 LNHDA, CDR2 SQIVND (reference sequence). The CDR3 is 15 residues long. V was clipped by 6 bases and J by 1 base, with 16 bases between them. The sequenced CDR3 bases are TGTGCCAGTAGGCCAGGGGTATATGGATCCTACGAG. Translated: CASRPGVYGSYE. The CDR3 reads in full as CASRPGVYGSYEQYF.

On this clone itself: Read data end 3 residues before the CDR3 end; the end is taken from the germline J gene. The chain employs TRBV2 and TRBJ1-5, with 11 bases fitting TRBD1. Germline CDR1 and CDR2: SNHLY and FYNNEI. The junction had 5 bases not matched to a gene; V was cut back by 4 bases and J by 6 bases. The CDR3 spans 15 residues. The CDR3 DNA, read in part, is TGTGCCAGCAGTGCCGGACAGGGGGCAGGTCAGCCC. Its protein is CASSAGQGAGQP. The whole CDR3 protein reads CASSAGQGAGQPQHF.

On this clone: The read is 3 residues too short to cover the CDR3 end, so that end is filled in from the germline J gene. The rearrangement uses TRBV6-2 or TRBV6-3 and TRBJ2-5; D remains unclear. This CDR3 is built from 12 residues. V was shortened by 6 bases and J by 4 bases, with 9 bases between the two germline ends. Germline V gene lookup returns CDR1 MNHEY and CDR2 SVGEGT. This CDR3 reads CASSRSLETQYF. The DNA read from the CDR3 is TGTGCCAGCAGCCGTAGTTTAGAGACC.

As to this clone: The sequenced fragment ends 3 residues before the CDR3 boundary, so the rest is inferred from the germline J gene. V and J are TRBV20-1 and TRBJ2-1, with 11 bases lining up with TRBD2. The CDR3 runs 14 residues. The junction had 3 bases not matched to a gene; V was cut back by 2 bases and J by 6 bases. CDR1 is DFQATT, CDR2 SNEGSKA, per germline (reference sequence). The CDR3 reads CSARRLAGINEQFF. CDR3 DNA, as far as it was read: TGCAGTGCTAGAAGACTAGCGGGAATCAATGAG.

About this clone: The CDR3 goes on 3 residues after the read ends, and that part is filled in from the germline J gene. The chain carries TRBV7-2 and TRBJ1-1; D is unresolved. Germline V CDR1 and CDR2: SGHTA, FQGNSA. V was trimmed by 4 bases and J by 5 bases, leaving 11 bases between them. The CDR3 contains 13 residues. CDR3 DNA, as far as it was read: TGTGCCAGCAGCTCCATAGTAGAGACTGAA. Translating gives CASSSIVETE. The whole CDR3 protein reads CASSSIVETEAFF. Complete variable domain (other parts from reference TRBV7-2 and TRBJ1-1): GAGVSQSPSNKVTEKGKDVELRCDPISGHTALYWYRQSLGQGLEFLIYFQGNSAPDKSGLPSDRFSAERTGGSVSTLTIQRTQQEDSAVYLCASSSIVETEAFFGQGTRLTVV.

Notes on this clone: The read is 3 residues too short to cover the CDR3 end, so that end is filled in from the germline J gene. This chain connects TRBV20-1 to TRBJ2-5; perhaps TRBD1 as D (6 bases). This CDR3 contains 14 residues. Germline V gene lookup returns CDR1 DFQATT and CDR2 SNEGSKA (reference sequence). The V end lost 1 base, the J end lost 3 bases, and 12 bases lay between the germline ends. The covered CDR3 bases are TGCAGTGCTAGAGCACCGGACAGAAAAGAGACC. Translation gives CSARAPDRKET. The whole CDR3 sequence is CSARAPDRKETQYF.

Worth noting for this clone: Read data end 3 residues before the CDR3 end; the end is taken from the germline J gene. The chain joins TRBV10-1 to TRBJ2-1; a weak D match, TRBD2 (6 bases). The germline CDR1 and CDR2 sequences are WNHNN and SYGVQD (reference sequence). Trimming left V 6 bases short and J 4 bases short, with 22 bases between. This CDR3 has 17 amino acids. CDR3 bases read: TGCGCCAGCAGCGCCTCGGGACTCCGAACCCTTTACAATGAG. Amino acids: CASSASGLRTLYNE. The CDR3, in full, reads CASSASGLRTLYNEQFF.

About this clone: The read finishes 3 residues shy of the CDR3 end, and the germline J gene is used to complete it. V is TRBV28 and J is TRBJ1-1, with a possible D match to TRBD1 (5 bases). Between the trimmed V and J ends, which lost 7 bases and 5 bases, there was a span of 17 bases. The CDR3 totals 14 residues. Germline-derived CDR1 and CDR2 are MDHEN and SYDVKM. CDR3 DNA, as far as it was read: TGTGCCAGCACCGTACCAGGGAGAGGTACTGAA. Translating it yields CASTVPGRGTE. The CDR3 as a whole reads CASTVPGRGTEAFF.